Sequencing of this T cell receptor (beta chain) was carried out in a study of type 1 regulatory T cells. Whole-study context: T-allo10 is a Tr1-enriched, alloantigen-specific CD4 T cell product made in vitro. General study points: Tr1 cells had a more restricted TCR repertoire than non-Tr1 cells.

One entry per CDR3 protein, called by TCRdb with MiXCR from the reads. Among about 71,000 distinct CDR3 sequences listed, about 20% were seen once. This clonotype was seen a few times. What it recognizes is unknown. The sequence derives from a human donor in good health. The sample comprised cultured type 1 regulatory T (Tr1) cells, either the whole culture or a sorted fraction (not recorded which).

The CDR3: CASSPRTKAGAYEQYF. In DNA, the CDR3 is TGCGCCAGCAGCCCCCGGACTAAAGCGGGAGCCTACGAGCAGTACTTC. The gene calls are TRBV5-1 and TRBJ2-7; the match to TRBD2 covers 8 bases. The ends lost 4 bases at V and 2 bases at J; junction bases unmatched: 11. The CDR3 totals 16 residues. Looked up from germline, CDR1 is SGHRS and CDR2 is YFSETQ.